The clone carrying this TCR beta chain appeared a single time. Its specificity is unknown. The data were taken from a study of cytomegalovirus exposure and HLA in healthy donors. The study, taken as a whole, reports: Reports indicate that TCR beta sequences accurately predicted the HLA-A and HLA-B alleles of most subjects.

Germline trimming cut 5 bases from V and 0 bases from J; bases unmatched to any gene: 5. Germline values: CDR1 SGHRS, CDR2 YFSETQ. This CDR3 is built from 17 residues. A multiplex PCR was run with 60 Vbeta primers and 13 Jbeta primers. TCRdb's table, derived via immunoSEQ multiplex PCR, lists solely in-frame clones and lacks some. The sample lists over 200,000 clones, almost 85% occurring once. Specimen: PBMCs. The sequence came from a woman aged 40 to 49 in good health and CMV-seronegative. V and J are TRBV5-1 and TRBJ2-7; the match to TRBD2 covers 16 bases. The CDR3 nucleotides are TGCGCCAGCAGTGGGACTAGCGGGGGGGTGCGCTCCTACGAGCAGTACTTC. Protein: CASSGTSGGVRSYEQYF.